One sample yielded the 21 T cell receptor beta chains listed below, sequenced in a study of cytomegalovirus exposure and HLA in healthy donors. Sequencing was performed with immunoSEQ multiplex PCR; in TCRdb, only in-frame clones are kept and a portion is missing. The data show 150,000 to 200,000 clones, around nine tenths seen once. The sequenced sample was PBMCs. The receptors originated from a man aged 30 to 45 in good health and CMV-seropositive.

The rearrangement joins TRBV30 to TRBJ1-1, with TRBD1 identical over 7 bases. There are 13 residues in the CDR3. Germline V gives CDR1 GTSNPN, CDR2 SVGIG (reference sequence). The ends lost 4 bases at V and 4 bases at J; junction bases unmatched: 6. The CDR3 DNA follows: TGTGCCTGGACCTCCAGGGGGATCACTGAAGCTTTCTTT. Protein product: CAWTSRGITEAFF. The full variable domain, with the rest looked up from reference TRBV30 and TRBJ1-1, is SQTIHQWPATLVQPVGSPLSLECTVEGTSNPNLYWYRQAAGRGLQLLFYSVGIGQISSEVPQNLSASRPQDRQFILSSKKLLLSDSGFYLCAWTSRGITEAFFGQGTRLTVV.

The gene calls are TRBV7-9 and TRBJ1-2; TRBD1 matches 7 bases. This CDR3 is 13 amino acids long. Germline V gene sequence: CDR1 SEHNR, CDR2 FQNEAQ (reference sequence). J was trimmed by 4 bases and V by 8 bases; bases with no gene match: 7. The CDR3 sequence: CASSGGDIYGYTF. CDR3 bases: TGTGCCAGCTCAGGGGGGGACATCTATGGCTACACCTTC.

This clone was seen only a few times. The chain employs TRBV4-1 and TRBJ1-5, with D perhaps TRBD1 (5 bases). CDR3 length: 16 residues. V was trimmed by 0 bases and J by 4 bases, leaving 13 bases between them. Germline V gene lookup returns CDR1 MGHRA and CDR2 YSYEKL. CDR3 amino acids: CASSQDGGVGNQPQHF. For the CDR3, the DNA is TGCGCCAGCAGCCAAGATGGAGGGGTCGGGAATCAGCCCCAGCATTTT.

The V and J genes are TRBV7-2 and TRBJ1-5, with 7 bases aligning to TRBD1. V was clipped by 6 bases and J by 4 bases; unmatched bases: 3. This CDR3 spans 13 amino acids. The V gene's germline CDR1 is SGHTA and CDR2 FQGNSA. The CDR3 DNA reads as TGTGCCAGCAGTATACAGGGGAATCAGCCCCAGCATTTT. Protein sequence: CASSIQGNQPQHF.

This sequence joins TRBV11-3 and TRBJ2-1, with 8 bases matching TRBD1. The V gene end was trimmed by 4 bases and the J gene end by 7 bases; junction bases not matched to a gene: 9. The CDR3 extends over 15 amino acids. Germline CDR1 and CDR2: SGHNT and YENEEA. For the CDR3, the DNA is TGTGCCAGCAGCTCGGACAGGGATGGGCATAATGAGCAGTTCTTC. This gives the protein CASSSDRDGHNEQFF.

The chain joins TRBV25-1 to TRBJ1-2; 9 bases are shared with TRBD1. Germline loops: CDR1 MGHDK, CDR2 SYGVNS. After removal of 5 bases from V and 8 bases from J, the junction contained 9 bases not matched to a gene. This CDR3 has 14 residues. In DNA form, the CDR3 reads TGTGCCAGCAGTTTTCCGGATGGGACAGGGGGCTACACCTTC. Translated: CASSFPDGTGGYTF.

This sequence joins TRBV7-2 and TRBJ2-7, with TRBD2 as a possible D gene (6 bases). Trimming took off 0 bases at V and 3 bases at J, with 12 bases between the two ends. Germline CDR1 SGHTA, CDR2 FQGNSA. There are 15 residues in the CDR3. The CDR3 loop reads CASSLATTSGYEQYF. Here the CDR3 DNA reads TGTGCCAGCAGCTTAGCTACGACTAGTGGCTACGAGCAGTACTTC.

V usage is TRBV11-3 and J usage is TRBJ2-2, with D perhaps matching TRBD1 or TRBD2 (5 bases each). CDR1 and CDR2 from the germline V gene are SGHNT and YENEEA. The CDR3 is 17 residues long. Trimming pared 4 bases from V and 3 bases from J, leaving 18 bases between. The CDR3 coding sequence is TGTGCCAGCAGCTCCTGGGGGTTCACCTCCGACACCGGGGAGCTGTTTTTT. Residues: CASSSWGFTSDTGELFF.

This clone was seen just once. This chain joins TRBV6-1 and TRBJ1-3; D is ambiguous. Germline V lookup: CDR1 MNHNS, CDR2 SASEGT. The CDR3 spans 12 residues. The V and J ends lost 8 bases and 3 bases respectively, with 8 bases between them. The CDR3 spells CASQSNGNTIYF. Here the CDR3 DNA reads TGTGCCAGCCAGTCAAATGGAAACACCATATATTTT.

The rearrangement joins TRBV6-5 to TRBJ2-1; D is perhaps TRBD2 (6 bases). The CDR3 sequence is 13 residues long. Per germline, CDR1 MNHEY and CDR2 SVGAGI. Trimming removed 10 bases at V and 8 bases at J, with 18 bases between. The CDR3 protein is CATEGPSDYEQFF. CDR3 coding DNA: TGTGCCACGGAGGGGCCTAGCGATTATGAGCAGTTCTTC.

The rearrangement uses TRBV13 and TRBJ2-3; perhaps TRBD2 as D (6 bases). Trimming stripped 5 bases from V and 4 bases from J, with 13 bases between. The CDR3 length is 14 residues. Germline values: CDR1 PRHDT, CDR2 FYEKMQ (reference sequence). CDR3 sequence (DNA): TGTGCCAGCAGCCCCCAACTAGCATCAGATACGCAGTATTTT. Translated, it gives CASSPQLASDTQYF. Together with reference TRBV13 and TRBJ2-3, the CDR3 gives the full variable domain: AAGVIQSPRHLIKEKRETATLKCYPIPRHDTVYWYQQGPGQDPQFLISFYEKMQSDKGSIPDRFSAQQFSDYHSELNMSSLELGDSALYFCASSPQLASDTQYFGPGTRLTVL.

V usage is TRBV5-6 and J usage is TRBJ2-7; D possibly corresponds to TRBD2 (6 bases). Per the germline V gene, CDR1 is SGHDT and CDR2 is YYEEEE. The CDR3 is made up of 12 amino acids. Trimming cost V 3 bases and J 3 bases, with 7 bases left between them. The CDR3 spells CASSSTSYEQYF. In DNA, the CDR3 is TGTGCCAGCAGCTCGACTAGCTACGAGCAGTACTTC.

The V gene is TRBV9, the J gene TRBJ1-2, with 8 bases identical to TRBD1. Per the germline V gene, CDR1 is SGDLS and CDR2 is YYNGEE. The CDR3 covers 13 residues. V trimming: 3 bases; J trimming: 6 bases; junction bases outside the gene matches: 4. The CDR3: CASSATGVHGYTF. In nucleotides, the CDR3 is TGTGCCAGCAGCGCGACAGGGGTACATGGCTACACCTTC.

The chain employs TRBV6-6 and TRBJ1-1, with 9 bases that match TRBD1. The V segment lost 6 bases and the J segment 2 bases; nucleotides outside the gene matches: 4. CDR1 is MNHNY and CDR2 is SVGAGI in the germline V gene (reference sequence). The CDR3 consists of 14 residues. Here the CDR3 DNA reads TGTGCCAGCAGCCAGGGACAGGGCAACACTGAAGCTTTCTTT. As protein: CASSQGQGNTEAFF.

The chain is built from TRBV11-3 and TRBJ2-7; D is possibly TRBD1 (6 bases). From germline, CDR1 is SGHNT and CDR2 YENEEA. The V gene lost 5 bases and the J gene lost 9 bases, with 11 bases spanning the gap. The CDR3 is 11 residues long. CDR3 in amino acids: CASSRGTPQYF. DNA of the CDR3: TGTGCCAGCAGCCGAGGGACACCGCAGTACTTC. Filled out from reference TRBV11-3 and TRBJ2-7, the complete variable domain reads EAGVVQSPRYKIIEKKQPVAFWCNPISGHNTLYWYLQNLGQGPELLIRYENEEAVDDSQLPKDRFSAERLKGVDSTLKIQPAELGDSAVYLCASSRGTPQYFGPGTRLTVT.

The chain employs TRBV25-1 and TRBJ2-3; 9 bases match TRBD1. Germline trimming cut 3 bases from V and 3 bases from J; bases unmatched to any gene: 1. The CDR3 runs to 14 residues. The germline V gene has CDR1 MGHDK and CDR2 SYGVNS. In DNA form, the CDR3 reads TGTGCCAGCAGTGAGGGACAGGGAACAGATACGCAGTATTTT. This encodes CASSEGQGTDTQYF.

DNA for the CDR3: TGTGCCAGCAGTTTACTAGGTAGTTGGGGTAATGAAAAACTGTTTTTT. It translates to CASSLLGSWGNEKLFF. The rearrangement joins TRBV28 to TRBJ1-4; D unclear. V was shortened by 2 bases and J by 4 bases, with 14 bases between the two germline ends. The CDR3 runs 16 residues. Germline-derived CDR1 and CDR2 are MDHEN and SYDVKM.

J is TRBJ2-7 and V is TRBV11-1; D not resolved. The CDR3 length is 12 residues. The V and J ends lost 5 bases and 3 bases respectively, with 8 bases between them. Germline V gene lookup returns CDR1 SGHAT and CDR2 FQDESV (reference sequence). The CDR3 nucleotides read TGTGCCAGCAGCCCGACCGGCTACGAGCAGTACTTC. It codes for CASSPTGYEQYF. The full variable domain, its missing parts supplied by reference TRBV11-1 and TRBJ2-7, is EAEVAQSPRYKITEKSQAVAFWCDPISGHATLYWYRQILGQGPELLVQFQDESVVDDSQLPKDRFSAERLKGVDSTLKIQPAELGDSAMYLCASSPTGYEQYFGPGTRLTVT.

The V call is TRBV11-2, the J call TRBJ2-7, with TRBD1 matching 9 bases. The CDR3 extends over 15 amino acids. The ends lost 0 bases at V and 2 bases at J; junction bases unmatched: 2. Germline V CDR1 and CDR2: SGHAT, FQNNGV. The CDR3 sequence is CASSLDRTGAYEQYF. The CDR3 DNA reads TGTGCCAGCAGCTTAGATAGGACAGGGGCCTACGAGCAGTACTTC.

The genes are TRBV7-3 and TRBJ2-1; D call uncertain. The CDR3 runs 16 residues. Germline V gives CDR1 SGHTA, CDR2 FQGTGA. V lost 1 base and J 0 bases, leaving 10 bases between the germline ends. CDR3: CASSLRVSSSYNEQFF. In nucleotides, the CDR3 is TGTGCCAGCAGCTTAAGGGTCTCGAGCTCCTACAATGAGCAGTTCTTC.

This chain connects TRBV19 to TRBJ1-2; D perhaps matches TRBD1 (6 bases). This CDR3 has 15 amino acids. V dropped 4 bases and J dropped 8 bases, with 20 bases sitting between them. Germline values: CDR1 LNHDA, CDR2 SQIVND (reference sequence). CDR3 sequence (DNA): TGTGCCAGTAGTACCAATCGACAGGCCCGGGAAGGCTACACCTTC. This gives the protein CASSTNRQAREGYTF. Full variable domain (outside the CDR3, taken from reference TRBV19 and TRBJ1-2): DGGITQSPKYLFRKEGQNVTLSCEQNLNHDAMYWYRQDPGQGLRLIYYSQIVNDFQKGDIAEGYSVSREKKESFPLTVTSAQKNPTAFYLCASSTNRQAREGYTFGSGTRLTVV.